This T cell receptor beta chain was sequenced in a study of OX40 agonist ivuxolimab in advanced cancers. Germline V gene data show CDR1 as MDHEN and CDR2 as SYDVKM. Deletions cut 3 bases from V and 4 bases from J, with 16 bases between. The CDR3 is made up of 15 amino acids. Sequencing was performed with immunoSEQ multiplex PCR; in TCRdb, only in-frame clones are kept and a portion is missing. Seen here are about 46,000 clones, about 87% observed once, and the top ten hold 11%. The sample in question was CD4+ or CD8+ T cells sorted from blood, obtained in a trial of the OX40 agonist ivuxolimab. This TCR derives from an adult with an advanced solid tumor such as melanoma, head and neck, liver or kidney cancer. The chain joins TRBV28 to TRBJ2-7; no clear D. In DNA, the CDR3 is TGTGCCAGCAGTTTGCTCGTTGCAATTCAGTACGAGCAGTACTTC. Amino acids: CASSLLVAIQYEQYF.